A single sample is the source of the 15 T cell receptor beta chains below, sequenced in a study of vaccination and CD4 T cells after COVID-19. With the Oncomine TCR Beta short-read assay, DNA from cultured CD4+ T cells was sequenced. TCRdb re-called the PCR reads through MiXCR, storing one row per CDR3 protein. The table shows 10,000 to 14,000 distinct CDR3 sequences, with almost 65% occurring only once. Their specific antigens are unknown. The sample's treatment: approximately nine-day PBMC culture with coronavirus spike peptide pools or control peptides (ViraFEST assay). Material: CD4+ T cells from blood, cultured in vitro, obtained before SARS-CoV-2 vaccination. Receptors originate from a human donor who had recovered from COVID-19.

The rearrangement links TRBV6-1 to TRBJ2-4, with 14 nucleotides matching TRBD2. This CDR3 has 17 amino acids. Germline CDR1 MNHNS, CDR2 SASEGT. V lost 5 bases, J lost 14 bases, and 17 bases stayed unmatched. The DNA for the CDR3 is TGTGCCAGCAGTCAGCCCGGGACTAGCGGGGGCACCCACCCAGAGTACTTC. Its protein is CASSQPGTSGGTHPEYF.

The CDR3: CASSDPRSGVEPQHF. Written as DNA, the CDR3 is TGTGCCAGCAGTGATCCCCGGTCAGGGGTCGAGCCCCAGCATTTT. This chain connects TRBV2 to TRBJ1-5, with D perhaps TRBD1 (6 bases). CDR1 is SNHLY, CDR2 FYNNEI, per germline. The CDR3 has 15 amino acids. The V end was cut by 3 bases, the J end by 8 bases, with 17 bases between.

V and J are TRBV19 and TRBJ2-5, with TRBD2 matching over 11 bases. V lost 6 bases to trimming and J lost 4 bases; unmatched junction nucleotides: 7. In germline, CDR1 is LNHDA, CDR2 SQIVND (reference sequence). This CDR3 has 15 residues. For the CDR3, the DNA is TGTGCCAGTAGGAACCGCGGACTAGCGGGAGAGACCCAGTACTTC. Its protein product is CASRNRGLAGETQYF. Using reference TRBV19 and TRBJ2-5 for the parts outside the CDR3, the full variable domain is DGGITQSPKYLFRKEGQNVTLSCEQNLNHDAMYWYRQDPGQGLRLIYYSQIVNDFQKGDIAEGYSVSREKKESFPLTVTSAQKNPTAFYLCASRNRGLAGETQYFGPGTRLLVL.

The chain couples TRBV27 to TRBJ2-7, with TRBD1 identical over 8 bases. The CDR3 sequence is 16 residues long. Germline CDR1 reads MNHEY; CDR2 reads SMNVEV (reference sequence). V was clipped by 0 bases and J by 3 bases; unmatched bases: 7. The CDR3 DNA reads TGTGCCAGCAGTTTATCTAGGACAGGGTTTTTCTACGAGCAGTACTTC. Translation gives CASSLSRTGFFYEQYF.

The chain is built from TRBV19 and TRBJ2-2; 8 bases are a match to TRBD1. The germline CDR1 and CDR2 sequences are LNHDA and SQIVND (reference sequence). The CDR3 spans 17 residues. With 6 bases clipped from V and 4 bases from J, the junction kept 13 bases outside the gene matches. CDR3 residues: CASRNLLTGESTGELFF. The CDR3 DNA is TGTGCCAGTAGAAATCTTTTGACAGGGGAGAGCACCGGGGAGCTGTTTTTT. Using reference TRBV19 and TRBJ2-2 for the parts outside the CDR3, the full variable domain is DGGITQSPKYLFRKEGQNVTLSCEQNLNHDAMYWYRQDPGQGLRLIYYSQIVNDFQKGDIAEGYSVSREKKESFPLTVTSAQKNPTAFYLCASRNLLTGESTGELFFGEGSRLTVL.

This clonotype was counted a single time. V gene TRBV7-3 combines with J gene TRBJ2-5; TRBD2 matches at 12 bases. The germline V gene has CDR1 SGHTA and CDR2 FQGTGA. CDR3 length equals 15 residues. The junction had 6 bases not matched to a gene; V was cut back by 6 bases and J by 4 bases. The CDR3 loop reads CASSLGLAGLETQYF. The CDR3 DNA follows: TGTGCCAGCAGTTTAGGACTAGCGGGACTAGAGACCCAGTACTTC.

This clonotype showed up just a few times. The chain is built from TRBV7-2 and TRBJ2-1; D is perhaps TRBD2 (6 bases). Germline V gene sequence: CDR1 SGHTA, CDR2 FQGNSA. This CDR3 spans 16 amino acids. V lost 5 bases and J lost 2, with 16 bases in between. CDR3 in amino acids: CASSPIADLAYNEQFF. As DNA, the CDR3 is TGTGCCAGCAGCCCCATAGCGGACCTCGCCTACAATGAGCAGTTCTTC.

V is TRBV7-2 and J is TRBJ1-2; 8 bases map to TRBD1. Trimming removed 5 bases from V and 5 bases from J; junction bases left unmatched: 7. Germline CDR1 reads SGHTA; CDR2 reads FQGNSA. The CDR3 totals 14 residues. The CDR3: CASSQGQGDYGYTF. The DNA of the CDR3 is TGTGCCAGCAGCCAAGGACAGGGCGATTATGGCTACACCTTC.

A few counts support this clonotype. This chain uses TRBV12-3 or TRBV12-4 with TRBJ2-7; 12 positions agree with TRBD2. V shed 4 bases, J shed 2 bases, and the junction held 3 bases outside the gene matches. The CDR3 totals 15 residues. CDR3 coding DNA: TGTGCCAGCAGTTCTCGGACTAGCGGGGCCTACGAGCAGTACTTC. As protein: CASSSRTSGAYEQYF.

The chain is built from TRBV7-3 and TRBJ2-2, with D tentatively TRBD2 (5 bases). From germline, CDR1 is SGHTA and CDR2 FQGTGA. The ends were cut back, 2 bases at V and 7 bases at J, with 11 bases in the middle. The CDR3 has 14 residues. The CDR3, as DNA: TGTGCCAGCAGCTTAGACCGGGATTTCGGGGAGCTGTTTTTT. It codes for CASSLDRDFGELFF.

The chain recombines TRBV4-2 with TRBJ1-2; 10 nucleotides agree with TRBD1. The CDR3 is 15 amino acids. J gave up 5 bases and V 3 bases, and 6 bases lay outside the gene matches. Germline CDR1 is LGHNA and CDR2 is YNFKEQ. The chain's CDR3 is CASSQTGGASYGYTF. DNA of the CDR3: TGTGCCAGCAGCCAGACAGGGGGCGCGAGTTATGGCTACACCTTC.

The genes are TRBV10-3 and TRBJ1-2; 9 bases are shared with TRBD1. CDR3 length: 14 residues. The V gene's germline CDR1 is ENHRY and CDR2 SYGVKD. The J segment lost 6 bases and the V segment lost 6 bases, leaving 8 bases of the junction unmatched. CDR3 DNA: TGTGCCATCAGGGGTACAGGGGGCCCCCATGGCTACACCTTC. Its translation: CAIRGTGGPHGYTF.

CDR3 sequence: CASSMVGRFNYGYTF. The CDR3, as DNA: TGTGCCAGTAGTATGGTCGGCAGATTTAACTATGGCTACACCTTC. The V gene is TRBV19, the J gene TRBJ1-2; D is unresolved. Per the germline V gene, CDR1 is LNHDA and CDR2 is SQIVND (reference sequence). Trimming cost V 3 bases and J 1 base, with 12 bases left between them. The CDR3 runs to 15 residues.

The J gene is TRBJ1-1, the V gene TRBV20-1, with 8 bases that match TRBD1. The CDR3 runs to 14 residues. V was pared by 6 bases and J by 1 base, with 7 bases of the junction left unmatched. Germline CDR1 reads DFQATT; CDR2 reads SNEGSKA (reference sequence). CDR3 sequence: CSAGGGQGNTEAFF. In DNA form, the CDR3 reads TGCAGTGCCGGCGGAGGACAGGGGAACACTGAAGCTTTCTTT.

This clonotype came up a few times. The chain carries TRBV6-2 or TRBV6-3 and TRBJ1-5; 7 bases are a match to TRBD1. The CDR3 sequence is 15 residues long. The germline V gene has CDR1 MNHEY and CDR2 SVGEGT. V lost 4 bases, J lost 0 bases, and 3 bases stayed unmatched. CDR3 DNA: TGTGCCAGCAGTTGGGGGACAGATAGCAATCAGCCCCAGCATTTT. It is translated as CASSWGTDSNQPQHF.